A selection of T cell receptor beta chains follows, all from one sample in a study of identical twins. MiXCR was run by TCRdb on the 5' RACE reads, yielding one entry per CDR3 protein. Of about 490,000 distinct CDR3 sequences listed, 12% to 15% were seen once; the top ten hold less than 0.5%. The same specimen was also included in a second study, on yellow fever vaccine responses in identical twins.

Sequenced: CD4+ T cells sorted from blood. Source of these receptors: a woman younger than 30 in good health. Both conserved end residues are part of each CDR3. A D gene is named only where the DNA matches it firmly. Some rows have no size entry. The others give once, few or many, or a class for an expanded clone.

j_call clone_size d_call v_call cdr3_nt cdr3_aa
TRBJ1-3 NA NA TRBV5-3 TGTGCCATCGGCCCCGGGCTCACAGGGTCAGGAAACACCATATATTTT CAIGPGLTGSGNTIYF
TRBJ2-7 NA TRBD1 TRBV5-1 TGCGCCAGCAGCAACGTACAGGGGGTTGGCGAGCAGTACTTC CASSNVQGVGEQYF
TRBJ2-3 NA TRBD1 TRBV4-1 TGCGCCAGCAGCCCCGGACAGGGTGAGACAGATACGCAGTATTTT CASSPGQGETDTQYF
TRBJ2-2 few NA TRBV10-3 TGTGCCATCAGGCCCCGGGGGAGCAATACCGGGGAGCTGTTTTTT CAIRPRGSNTGELFF
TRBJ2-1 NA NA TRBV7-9 TGTGCCAGCAGCTTAAAGCGGCCAGGAAATGAGCAGTTCTTC CASSLKRPGNEQFF
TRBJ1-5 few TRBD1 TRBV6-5 TGTGCCAGCAGCGACTCGGGACAGGGACTACAGCCCCAGCATTTT CASSDSGQGLQPQHF
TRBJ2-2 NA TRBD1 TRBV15 TGTGCCACCAGCCGAGTCGGGACAGGCATACCCGGGGAGCTGTTTTTT CATSRVGTGIPGELFF
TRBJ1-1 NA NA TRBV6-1 TGTGCCAGCAGTCCGCAGCGGGTGAACACTGAAGCTTTCTTT CASSPQRVNTEAFF
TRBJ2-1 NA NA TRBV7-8 TGTGCCAGCAGCTCCAGGGGTGGGTTCAACAATGAGCAGTTCTTC CASSSRGGFNNEQFF
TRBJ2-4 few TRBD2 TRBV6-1 TGTGCCAGCAGCCGCGGGAGACAAATAGCCAAAAACATTCAGTACTTC CASSRGRQIAKNIQYF
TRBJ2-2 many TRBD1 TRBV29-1 TGCAGCGTTGAAGATTATGGGGGACAGGGGGCCGGCGGGGAGCTGTTTTTT CSVEDYGGQGAGGELFF
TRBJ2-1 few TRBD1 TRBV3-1 TGTGCCAGCAGCCAACCGGGACAGGGTAAATACAATGAGCAGTTCTTC CASSQPGQGKYNEQFF
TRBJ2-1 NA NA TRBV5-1 TGCGCCAGCAGCTGGGCAGGGTCAGGCAATGAGCAGTTCTTC CASSWAGSGNEQFF
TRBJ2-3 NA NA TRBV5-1 TGCGCCAGCAGCTTGGCCCGATCTAGTCGACTGGGCACAGATACGCAGTATTTT CASSLARSSRLGTDTQYF
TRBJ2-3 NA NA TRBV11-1 TGTGCCAGCAGCTTAGCCGTGAGAAGGGAGAGCGCCACAGATACGCAGTATTTT CASSLAVRRESATDTQYF
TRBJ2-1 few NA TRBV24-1 TGTGCCACCAGTGATTCCTGGGCAGGGTCCTACAATGAGCAGTTCTTC CATSDSWAGSYNEQFF
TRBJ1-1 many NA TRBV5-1 TGCGCCAGCAGCTTCACGGTGAACACTGAAGCTTTCTTT CASSFTVNTEAFF
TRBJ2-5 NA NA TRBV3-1 TGTGCCAGCAGCCCCTTTGAATTCCAAGAGACCCAGTACTTC CASSPFEFQETQYF
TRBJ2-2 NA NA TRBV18 TGTGCCAGCTCACCACCGAACGCCAACAGGAACACCGGGGAGCTGTTTTTT CASSPPNANRNTGELFF
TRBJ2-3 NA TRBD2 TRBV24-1 TGTGCCACCAAAGCGGCGGGAGGGCCTTCGGCAGATACGCAGTATTTT CATKAAGGPSADTQYF
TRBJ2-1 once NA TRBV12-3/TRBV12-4 TGTGCCTGCAGTGTAACAAGAACGGGGTCTACCACGGTCCATGAGCAGTTCTTC CACSVTRTGSTTVHEQFF
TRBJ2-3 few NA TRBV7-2 TGTGCCAGCAGCGGGGAGACTACCCTCCCAGATACGCAGTATTTT CASSGETTLPDTQYF
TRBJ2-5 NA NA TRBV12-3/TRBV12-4 TGTGCCAGCAGTTTAGGGATGCTGGAGACCCAGTACTTC CASSLGMLETQYF
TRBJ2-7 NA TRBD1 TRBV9 TGTGCCAGCAGCCGACAGGGGGAATCCTACGAGCAGTACTTC CASSRQGESYEQYF
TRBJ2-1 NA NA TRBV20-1 TGCAGTGCTAGACCTACTACAGCGGACAATGAGCAGTTCTTC CSARPTTADNEQFF
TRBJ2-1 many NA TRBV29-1 TGCAGCGTTCGGACTACCCGGAAGATAAGCTCCTACAATGAGCAGTTCTTC CSVRTTRKISSYNEQFF